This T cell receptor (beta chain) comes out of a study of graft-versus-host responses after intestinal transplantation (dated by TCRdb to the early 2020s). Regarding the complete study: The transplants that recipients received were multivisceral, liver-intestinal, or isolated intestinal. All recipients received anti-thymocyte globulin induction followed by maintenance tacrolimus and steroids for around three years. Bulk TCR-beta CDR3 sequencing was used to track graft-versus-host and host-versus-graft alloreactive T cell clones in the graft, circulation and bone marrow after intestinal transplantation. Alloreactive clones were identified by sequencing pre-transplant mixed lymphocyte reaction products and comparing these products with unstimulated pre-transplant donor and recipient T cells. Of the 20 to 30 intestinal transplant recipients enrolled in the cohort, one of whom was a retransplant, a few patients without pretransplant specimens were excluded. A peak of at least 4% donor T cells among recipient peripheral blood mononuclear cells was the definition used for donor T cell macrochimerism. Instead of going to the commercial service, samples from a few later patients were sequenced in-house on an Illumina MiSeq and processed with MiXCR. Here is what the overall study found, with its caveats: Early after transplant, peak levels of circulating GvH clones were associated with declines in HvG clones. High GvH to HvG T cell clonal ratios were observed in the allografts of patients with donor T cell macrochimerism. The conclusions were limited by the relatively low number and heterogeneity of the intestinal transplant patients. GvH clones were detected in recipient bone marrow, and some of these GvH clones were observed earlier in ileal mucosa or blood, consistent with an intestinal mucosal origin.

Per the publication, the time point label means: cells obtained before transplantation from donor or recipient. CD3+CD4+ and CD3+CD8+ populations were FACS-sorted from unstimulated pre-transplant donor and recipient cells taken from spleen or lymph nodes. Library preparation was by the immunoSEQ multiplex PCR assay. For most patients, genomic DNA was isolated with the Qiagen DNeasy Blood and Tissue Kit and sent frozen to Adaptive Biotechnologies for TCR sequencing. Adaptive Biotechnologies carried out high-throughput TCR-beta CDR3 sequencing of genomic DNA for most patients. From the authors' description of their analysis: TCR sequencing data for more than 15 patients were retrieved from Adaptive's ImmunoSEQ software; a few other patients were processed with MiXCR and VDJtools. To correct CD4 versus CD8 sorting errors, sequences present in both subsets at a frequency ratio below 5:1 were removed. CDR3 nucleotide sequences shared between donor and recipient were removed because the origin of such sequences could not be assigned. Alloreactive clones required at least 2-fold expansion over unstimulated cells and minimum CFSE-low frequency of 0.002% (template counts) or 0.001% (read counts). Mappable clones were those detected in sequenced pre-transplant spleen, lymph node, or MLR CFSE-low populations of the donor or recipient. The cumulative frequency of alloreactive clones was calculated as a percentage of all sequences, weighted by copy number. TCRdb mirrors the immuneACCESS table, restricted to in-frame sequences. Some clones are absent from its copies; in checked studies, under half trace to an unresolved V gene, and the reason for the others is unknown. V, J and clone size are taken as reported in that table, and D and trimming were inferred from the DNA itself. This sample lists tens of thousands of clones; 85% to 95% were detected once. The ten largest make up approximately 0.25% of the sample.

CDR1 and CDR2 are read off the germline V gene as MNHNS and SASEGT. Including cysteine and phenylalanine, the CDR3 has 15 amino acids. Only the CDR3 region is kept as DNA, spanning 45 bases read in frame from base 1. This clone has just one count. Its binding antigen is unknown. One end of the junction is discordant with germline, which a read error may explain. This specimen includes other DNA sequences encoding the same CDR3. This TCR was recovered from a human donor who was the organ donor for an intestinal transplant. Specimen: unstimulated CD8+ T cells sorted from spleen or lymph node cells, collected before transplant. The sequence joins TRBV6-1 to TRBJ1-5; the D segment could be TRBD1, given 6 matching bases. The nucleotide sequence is TGTGCCAGCAGTGAAGTGGGGACAAGCGATCAGCCCCAACATTTT. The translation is CASSEVGTSDQPQHF.